This paragraph covers one TCR beta chain sequence. Its antigen is still unknown. The source of the sample is a study of cytomegalovirus exposure and HLA in healthy donors. About the research overall: The early release's HLA-typed donors yielded approximately 81 million unique TCRs. Findings and limits, study-wide: Per a prior analysis, the majority of TCR beta V segments were productive roughly 90% or roughly 30% of the time.

In the PCR, 60 Vbeta and 13 Jbeta primers were used. Per the study methods: A later analysis tallied about 80 million unique TCR beta chains, approximately 10 million of them shared. Assay used: immunoSEQ multiplex PCR; TCRdb lists only in-frame clones, some missing. V, J and clone size are those of that table, while D and trimming were read from the DNA. The sample has some 110,000 clones; around three quarters are singletons. Sample: PBMCs. The TCR comes from a man in his thirties or forties in good health and CMV-seropositive.

CDR3: CASSTTSGTTLNNEQFF. In DNA form, the CDR3 reads TGTGCCAGTAGTACTACTTCCGGGACTACCCTCAACAATGAGCAGTTCTTC. The chain has TRBV19 and TRBJ2-1; 7 bases map to TRBD2. Trimming removed 4 bases from V and 5 bases from J; junction bases left unmatched: 14. This CDR3 region has 17 residues. CDR1 is LNHDA, CDR2 SQIVND, per germline (reference sequence).